One T cell receptor (beta chain) is described in this entry. Its target is not known. RNA in amounts of roughly 0.5 to 1 ug was reverse transcribed with random hexamers. Multiplex PCR with immunoSEQ amplified the TCR beta CDR3 across 54 Vbeta and 13 Jbeta. TCRdb redid the calling of the immunoSEQ multiplex PCR reads with MiXCR, one entry per CDR3 protein. The table has around 130,000 distinct CDR3 sequences, approximately 94% seen once. The data derive from a study of CD8 T cells in Susac syndrome. The multiple sclerosis controls comprised treatment-naive patients whose relapsing-remitting disease was stable or active. TEMRA cells underwent FACS enrichment and CD8+ and CD4+ T cells underwent negative isolation. The CDR3 is made up of 16 amino acids. The germline V and J ends were trimmed by 4 bases and 0 bases, with 13 bases remaining between them. Germline loops: CDR1 KGHSH, CDR2 LQKENI. Notes on the study in general: The study acknowledged a relatively small number of individuals in its TCR sequencing and HLA analysis.

The chain couples TRBV18 to TRBJ1-5, with D unclear. This receptor was identified in a human donor with multiple sclerosis. Sequencing was carried out using CD4+ T cells from PBMCs. The CDR3 nucleotides read TGTGCCAGCTCACTGATGCGGGGAGGTAGCAATCAGCCCCAGCATTTT. Protein product: CASSLMRGGSNQPQHF.